These T cell receptor beta chains were read from a single sample in a study of T cell changes during pregnancy in multiple sclerosis. Sequencing used immunoSEQ multiplex PCR; TCRdb keeps in-frame clones, though not all of them. The table has about 80,000 clones, around 94% seen once; the top ten hold 0.2% to 0.25%. The sequenced sample was CD4+ T cells from peripheral blood mononuclear cells, obtained before pregnancy. The receptors were sampled from a female donor with multiple sclerosis, enrolled in a pregnancy study. CDR3s include the opening cysteine and the closing phenylalanine or tryptophan. D genes are given only for firm matches. Size is omitted from some rows. Given values are once, few, many or a class for expanded clones.

cdr3_nt: TGTGCCAGCTCACCACTTAACCTAGCCCGAGGGTCCTACGAGCAGTACTTC
cdr3_aa: CASSPLNLARGSYEQYF
j_call: TRBJ2-7
v_call: TRBV18
d_call: -
clone_size: -

cdr3_nt: TGCAGCGTTGGAGTGGGCCAAACTGGAAACACCATATATTTT
cdr3_aa: CSVGVGQTGNTIYF
j_call: TRBJ1-3
v_call: TRBV29-1
d_call: -
clone_size: once

cdr3_nt: TGTGCCAGCAGCTTGTCCAGTTCAACTAATGAAAAACTGTTTTTT
cdr3_aa: CASSLSSSTNEKLFF
j_call: TRBJ1-4
v_call: TRBV5-6
d_call: -
clone_size: -

cdr3_nt: TGTGCCAGTAGTCCCGACGGGGCCTACAATGAGCAGTTCTTC
cdr3_aa: CASSPDGAYNEQFF
j_call: TRBJ2-1
v_call: TRBV19
d_call: -
clone_size: -

cdr3_nt: TGTGCCAGCAGCCGTGCGGCTAGCGGCGAGGCGGAGACCCAGTACTTC
cdr3_aa: CASSRAASGEAETQYF
j_call: TRBJ2-5
v_call: TRBV7-7
d_call: TRBD2
clone_size: -

cdr3_nt: TGCAGCGTTTATGACAGGCCCGCTTATGGCTACACCTTC
cdr3_aa: CSVYDRPAYGYTF
j_call: TRBJ1-2
v_call: TRBV29-1
d_call: -
clone_size: -

cdr3_nt: TGTGCCAGCAACCCAGGACTACCTGGAAACACCATATATTTT
cdr3_aa: CASNPGLPGNTIYF
j_call: TRBJ1-3
v_call: TRBV9
d_call: -
clone_size: -

cdr3_nt: TGTGCCTGGAGTGTAAGGAGGGCCAGAGAGGCTTTCTTT
cdr3_aa: CAWSVRRAREAFF
j_call: TRBJ1-1
v_call: TRBV30
d_call: -
clone_size: -

cdr3_nt: TGTGCCAGCAGCTTGGCCGTCCTATTGAACACTGAAGCTTTCTTT
cdr3_aa: CASSLAVLLNTEAFF
j_call: TRBJ1-1
v_call: TRBV5-5
d_call: -
clone_size: -

cdr3_nt: TGTGCCAGCAGCGGCCTGGGACAGTCTGGTGGCTACACCTTC
cdr3_aa: CASSGLGQSGGYTF
j_call: TRBJ1-2
v_call: TRBV6-1
d_call: TRBD1
clone_size: -

cdr3_nt: TGTGCCAGCAGCTTACGGGAGCCGGAACGGAGTTCACCCCTCCACTTT
cdr3_aa: CASSLREPERSSPLHF
j_call: TRBJ1-6
v_call: TRBV5-5
d_call: -
clone_size: -

cdr3_nt: TGTGCCAGCAGCTTAGCAGGGGGCTACACCGGGGAGCTGTTTTTT
cdr3_aa: CASSLAGGYTGELFF
j_call: TRBJ2-2
v_call: TRBV5-4
d_call: TRBD1
clone_size: -

cdr3_nt: TGTGCCAGCAGCTTAGGGACAGGGCAGTTCTTC
cdr3_aa: CASSLGTGQFF
j_call: TRBJ2-1
v_call: TRBV5-4
d_call: TRBD1
clone_size: -

cdr3_nt: TGTGCCAGCAGCTTACCCTCGATAGGTAGCGGGGGAACAGATACGCAGTATTTT
cdr3_aa: CASSLPSIGSGGTDTQYF
j_call: TRBJ2-3
v_call: TRBV7-9
d_call: TRBD2
clone_size: -

cdr3_nt: TGCGCCAGCAGTCTCCGGACAGGATTGAACACTGAAGCTTTCTTT
cdr3_aa: CASSLRTGLNTEAFF
j_call: TRBJ1-1
v_call: TRBV5-1
d_call: TRBD1
clone_size: -

cdr3_nt: TGTGCCAGCAGCTTGGCTCTAGCGGGAGAAAATGAGCAGTTCTTC
cdr3_aa: CASSLALAGENEQFF
j_call: TRBJ2-1
v_call: TRBV7-8
d_call: TRBD2
clone_size: -

cdr3_nt: TGCGCCAGCAGCCAATCGCACGGGACAGGGGATTTTCGGTCGCTCTACGAGCAGTACTTC
cdr3_aa: CASSQSHGTGDFRSLYEQYF
j_call: TRBJ2-7
v_call: TRBV4-1
d_call: TRBD1
clone_size: -

cdr3_nt: TGTGCCAGCAGCTTAGTCGACAGGGCTAGCACTGAAGCTTTCTTT
cdr3_aa: CASSLVDRASTEAFF
j_call: TRBJ1-1
v_call: TRBV7-2
d_call: TRBD1
clone_size: -

cdr3_nt: TGTGCCAGCAGCGTAGTTGGGACAGGGCGGGCCGAGCAGTACTTC
cdr3_aa: CASSVVGTGRAEQYF
j_call: TRBJ2-7
v_call: TRBV9
d_call: TRBD1
clone_size: -

cdr3_nt: TGTGCCAGCAGTTTCACGGGGGCCTACGAGCAGTACTTC
cdr3_aa: CASSFTGAYEQYF
j_call: TRBJ2-7
v_call: TRBV7-8
d_call: -
clone_size: -

cdr3_nt: TGTGCCAGCAGCTTAGGACAGGGCCCCACAGATACGCAGTATTTT
cdr3_aa: CASSLGQGPTDTQYF
j_call: TRBJ2-3
v_call: TRBV27
d_call: TRBD1
clone_size: once

cdr3_nt: TGTGCCAGCAGTGTCGAGGGTGTGACCACTGAAGCTTTCTTT
cdr3_aa: CASSVEGVTTEAFF
j_call: TRBJ1-1
v_call: TRBV2
d_call: -
clone_size: -

cdr3_nt: TGTGCCAGCTCACTGGGACAGGGGAACACTGAAGCTTTCTTT
cdr3_aa: CASSLGQGNTEAFF
j_call: TRBJ1-1
v_call: TRBV18
d_call: TRBD1
clone_size: few

cdr3_nt: TGTGCCAGCAGTTTCTGGCGGGAGGGCCGTGAGCAGTTCTTC
cdr3_aa: CASSFWREGREQFF
j_call: TRBJ2-1
v_call: TRBV27
d_call: TRBD2
clone_size: -

cdr3_nt: TGTGCCAGCAGCGTAACAGGTGGGGAGCTGTTTTTT
cdr3_aa: CASSVTGGELFF
j_call: TRBJ2-2
v_call: TRBV9
d_call: -
clone_size: -

cdr3_nt: TGTGCCAGCAGTTTCCAGATTACCGACTACAATGAGCAGTTCTTC
cdr3_aa: CASSFQITDYNEQFF
j_call: TRBJ2-1
v_call: TRBV27
d_call: -
clone_size: -

cdr3_nt: TGTGCCAGCAGTGTAGGACTAGCGGGAGGTAAAGGCTACAATGAGCAGTTCTTC
cdr3_aa: CASSVGLAGGKGYNEQFF
j_call: TRBJ2-1
v_call: TRBV27
d_call: TRBD2
clone_size: -

cdr3_nt: TGTGCCAGCAGCGGTGGACAGGGGGTCGTAGGCTACACCTTC
cdr3_aa: CASSGGQGVVGYTF
j_call: TRBJ1-2
v_call: TRBV9
d_call: TRBD1
clone_size: -

cdr3_nt: TGTGCCAGCAGCTTATCAAGCCCAAGACAGGGAAATAAGGGCCACGAGCAGTACTTC
cdr3_aa: CASSLSSPRQGNKGHEQYF
j_call: TRBJ2-7
v_call: TRBV7-9
d_call: TRBD1
clone_size: -

cdr3_nt: TGTGCCTTAAGTCCACTAGCCCCCGAGACCCAGTACTTC
cdr3_aa: CALSPLAPETQYF
j_call: TRBJ2-5
v_call: TRBV30
d_call: -
clone_size: once

cdr3_nt: TGTGCCAGCATCTCCGGGACAGCTGGGGGGTGGGACACTGAAGCTTTCTTT
cdr3_aa: CASISGTAGGWDTEAFF
j_call: TRBJ1-1
v_call: TRBV25-1
d_call: TRBD1
clone_size: -

cdr3_nt: TGTGCCATCACTGCAGGGGGCGACGGATCGACGAACACTGAAGCTTTCTTT
cdr3_aa: CAITAGGDGSTNTEAFF
j_call: TRBJ1-1
v_call: TRBV10-3
d_call: TRBD1
clone_size: -

cdr3_nt: TGTGCCAGCAGCCCAGGGGGGCTGACTAACTATGGCTACACCTTC
cdr3_aa: CASSPGGLTNYGYTF
j_call: TRBJ1-2
v_call: TRBV7-9
d_call: TRBD1
clone_size: -

cdr3_nt: TGTGCCAGCAGCTTTTCCTCGGCGGAGGCCTACGAGCAGTACTTC
cdr3_aa: CASSFSSAEAYEQYF
j_call: TRBJ2-7
v_call: TRBV7-2
d_call: -
clone_size: few

cdr3_nt: TGTGCCAGTAGTCCGGGACTAGCGGGCTACAATGAGCAGTTCTTC
cdr3_aa: CASSPGLAGYNEQFF
j_call: TRBJ2-1
v_call: TRBV19
d_call: TRBD2
clone_size: -

cdr3_nt: TGTGCCAGCACACCACTAGCGGGAGGGGGCGGGGAGCTGTTTTTT
cdr3_aa: CASTPLAGGGGELFF
j_call: TRBJ2-2
v_call: TRBV2
d_call: TRBD2
clone_size: few

cdr3_nt: TGTGCCAGCTCTGGGCTGCAAGAGACCCAGTACTTC
cdr3_aa: CASSGLQETQYF
j_call: TRBJ2-5
v_call: TRBV11-1
d_call: -
clone_size: -

cdr3_nt: TGTGCCAGCGTCAGCACAGGGCTATCTAATGAAAAACTGTTTTTT
cdr3_aa: CASVSTGLSNEKLFF
j_call: TRBJ1-4
v_call: TRBV2
d_call: -
clone_size: -

cdr3_nt: TGTGCCAGCAGCCCTATTGGGGCGGGGGGGTCCTACGAGCAGTACTTC
cdr3_aa: CASSPIGAGGSYEQYF
j_call: TRBJ2-7
v_call: TRBV14
d_call: TRBD2
clone_size: -

cdr3_nt: TGTGCCAGCAGCTCCCTAGGGGGGGACACCGGGGAGCTGTTTTTT
cdr3_aa: CASSSLGGDTGELFF
j_call: TRBJ2-2
v_call: TRBV7-3
d_call: -
clone_size: once

cdr3_nt: TGTGCCAGCAGCTTAGACTCGGGGGGACGGAATGAGCAGTTCTTC
cdr3_aa: CASSLDSGGRNEQFF
j_call: TRBJ2-1
v_call: TRBV11-1
d_call: TRBD2
clone_size: -

cdr3_nt: TGTGCCTGGAGTTTCAGGCACGAGCAGTACTTC
cdr3_aa: CAWSFRHEQYF
j_call: TRBJ2-7
v_call: TRBV30
d_call: -
clone_size: -

cdr3_nt: TGTGCCAGCAGATTGCTCGTGGCCGCCCATGGCTACACCTTC
cdr3_aa: CASRLLVAAHGYTF
j_call: TRBJ1-2
v_call: TRBV2
d_call: -
clone_size: -

cdr3_nt: TGTGCCAGCAGCCCTTTCCCCGGTACCTACGAGCAGTACTTC
cdr3_aa: CASSPFPGTYEQYF
j_call: TRBJ2-7
v_call: TRBV7-7
d_call: -
clone_size: once

cdr3_nt: TGTGCCAGCTCACCAAAGGGGACTAGCGGGGATTACGAGCAGTACTTC
cdr3_aa: CASSPKGTSGDYEQYF
j_call: TRBJ2-7
v_call: TRBV18
d_call: TRBD2
clone_size: -

cdr3_nt: TGCAGCGTGAGGGACTCACTGCGAGAAAAACTGTTTTTT
cdr3_aa: CSVRDSLREKLFF
j_call: TRBJ1-4
v_call: TRBV29-1
d_call: -
clone_size: -

cdr3_nt: TGTGCCAGCAGCTTGATAGTCGGAGATACGCAGTATTTT
cdr3_aa: CASSLIVGDTQYF
j_call: TRBJ2-3
v_call: TRBV5-6
d_call: -
clone_size: -

cdr3_nt: TGTGCCAGCTCCGCGCTAGCGGTTTGGCTTGGGACCCAGTACTTC
cdr3_aa: CASSALAVWLGTQYF
j_call: TRBJ2-5
v_call: TRBV6-1
d_call: TRBD2
clone_size: -

cdr3_nt: TGTGCCTGGAGTGCCCGACAGGGGTTCACCAACTATGGCTACACCTTC
cdr3_aa: CAWSARQGFTNYGYTF
j_call: TRBJ1-2
v_call: TRBV30
d_call: TRBD1
clone_size: -

cdr3_nt: TGTGCCAGCAGCTGGGGAGGGCAGGGAAACAATCAGCCCCAGCATTTT
cdr3_aa: CASSWGGQGNNQPQHF
j_call: TRBJ1-5
v_call: TRBV5-6
d_call: -
clone_size: -

cdr3_nt: TGTGCCAGTAGTATCAGGAATAGAGAAGAGACCCAGTACTTC
cdr3_aa: CASSIRNREETQYF
j_call: TRBJ2-5
v_call: TRBV19
d_call: -
clone_size: once

cdr3_nt: TGTGCCAGCACCTTGGGACTAGCGGGGACGAATGAGCAGTTCTTC
cdr3_aa: CASTLGLAGTNEQFF
j_call: TRBJ2-1
v_call: TRBV5-4
d_call: TRBD2
clone_size: -

cdr3_nt: TGCGCCAGCAGCCCGAGACAGGGGGGGACCGGGGAGCTGTTTTTT
cdr3_aa: CASSPRQGGTGELFF
j_call: TRBJ2-2
v_call: TRBV5-1
d_call: TRBD1
clone_size: -

cdr3_nt: TGTGCCAGCAGCTTGTATCAGGCTGGCTACACCTTC
cdr3_aa: CASSLYQAGYTF
j_call: TRBJ1-2
v_call: TRBV7-9
d_call: -
clone_size: -

cdr3_nt: TGTGCCAGCAGCTTAGGCCGGTTTGAACCCCTCCACTTT
cdr3_aa: CASSLGRFEPLHF
j_call: TRBJ1-6
v_call: TRBV11-2
d_call: -
clone_size: -

cdr3_nt: TGCGCCAGCAGCTTGGGACTAGCGGGAGGGAACATTCAGTACTTC
cdr3_aa: CASSLGLAGGNIQYF
j_call: TRBJ2-4
v_call: TRBV5-1
d_call: TRBD2
clone_size: -

cdr3_nt: TGCGCCAGCAGTCCAAACAAACAGGGAACCTCTGGGGCCAACGTCCTGACTTTC
cdr3_aa: CASSPNKQGTSGANVLTF
j_call: TRBJ2-6
v_call: TRBV23-1
d_call: -
clone_size: -

cdr3_nt: TGTGCCATCAGTGATAGCACTGCCGATACGCAGTATTTT
cdr3_aa: CAISDSTADTQYF
j_call: TRBJ2-3
v_call: TRBV10-3
d_call: -
clone_size: once

cdr3_nt: TGTGCCAGCACTATGTCGTCCCCTCTCGGGGGAAATGAAGCTTTCTTT
cdr3_aa: CASTMSSPLGGNEAFF
j_call: TRBJ1-1
v_call: TRBV28
d_call: -
clone_size: once